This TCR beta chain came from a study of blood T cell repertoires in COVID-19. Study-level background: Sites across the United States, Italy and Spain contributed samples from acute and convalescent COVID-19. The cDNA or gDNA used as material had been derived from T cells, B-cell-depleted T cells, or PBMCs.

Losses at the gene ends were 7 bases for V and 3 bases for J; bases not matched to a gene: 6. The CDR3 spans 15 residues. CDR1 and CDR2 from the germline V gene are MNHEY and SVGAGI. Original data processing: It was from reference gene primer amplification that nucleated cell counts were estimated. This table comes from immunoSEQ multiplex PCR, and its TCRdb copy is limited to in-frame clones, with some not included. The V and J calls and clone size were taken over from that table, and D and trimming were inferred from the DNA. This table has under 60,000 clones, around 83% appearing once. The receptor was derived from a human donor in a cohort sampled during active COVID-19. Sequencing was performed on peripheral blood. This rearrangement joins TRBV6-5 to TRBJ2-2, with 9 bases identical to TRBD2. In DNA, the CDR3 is TGTGCCAGCACGGTTGGGACTAGCTACACCGGGGAGCTGTTTTTT. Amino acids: CASTVGTSYTGELFF.